This T cell receptor beta chain was sequenced during a study of early T cells in non-severe SARS-CoV-2 infection. This clonotype was seen repeatedly, ten times or more. Unique molecular identifiers were affixed to single, distinct cDNA molecules. TCRdb reprocessed the 5' RACE reads with MiXCR, giving one entry per CDR3 protein. This table holds approximately 60,000 distinct CDR3 sequences, roughly 8.2% found once. V gave up 5 bases and J gave up 6 bases, with 16 bases separating them. The length of the CDR3 is 14 residues. The sample consisted of whole blood, taken at baseline. The receptor's source is an adult who was a healthcare worker with PCR-confirmed SARS-CoV-2 infection or an uninfected control (not recorded which). J is TRBJ1-1 and V is TRBV12-3 or TRBV12-4, with D possibly TRBD1 on 5 matching bases. CDR3 sequence: CASSPGLWGAEAFF. CDR3 DNA: TGTGCCAGCAGTCCGGGACTCTGGGGCGCTGAAGCTTTCTTT.